This T cell receptor beta chain was sequenced during a study of T cell responses to AZD1222 COVID-19 vaccine. The study, taken as a whole, reports: No repertoire was sampled before or during the peak T cell response, only after it.

The assay was immunoSEQ multiplex PCR, and TCRdb's table has in-frame clones only and misses some. The data hold just over 150,000 clones, with about nine tenths observed a single time. This clone was counted only a few times. Its antigen remains unidentified. This sequence originates from an adult who had recovered from COVID-19. The material sequenced was peripheral blood, taken after recovery from COVID-19.

CDR3 loop: CASSPGAEVYGYTF. DNA for the CDR3: TGTGCCAGCTCACCCGGCGCCGAAGTCTATGGCTACACCTTC. The J gene is TRBJ1-2, the V gene TRBV18; D is uncertain. The CDR3 runs 14 residues. The germline CDR1 and CDR2 sequences are KGHSH and LQKENI. V dropped 3 bases and J dropped 4 bases, with 12 bases sitting between them.